This passage covers 30 T cell receptor beta chains from one sample sequenced in a study of identical twins. TCRdb reprocessed the 5' RACE reads via MiXCR and lists one record per CDR3 protein. The data show 1,800,000 or so distinct CDR3 sequences, with under 35% seen just once and around 0.25% held by the top ten. The sequencing sample was made of cord blood. Source of these receptors: a newborn girl in good health.

The chain employs TRBV20-1 and TRBJ2-5; D possibly corresponds to TRBD1 (6 bases). The better agreement between TRBJ2-7 and the DNA end casts doubt on the J call. CDR1 is DFQATT and CDR2 is SNEGSKA in the germline V gene (reference sequence). This CDR3 region has 15 residues. DNA for the CDR3: TGCAGTGCTAGAGAGTATTACAGGGCCGGGGACGAGCAGTACTTC. This translates into CSAREYYRAGDEQYF.

Notes on this clonotype: Possible read error: a much larger clone is one base away. This sequence joins TRBV10-3 and TRBJ2-7, with 7 positions matching TRBD1. The V gene's germline CDR1 is ENHRY and CDR2 SYGVKD. The CDR3 sequence is 15 residues long. V lost 4 bases to trimming and J lost 12 bases; unmatched junction nucleotides: 18. The CDR3 loop is CAISGGTERKETLYF. The CDR3 DNA sequence: TGTGCCATCAGTGGGGGGACAGAAAGAAAAGAGACCCTGTACTTC.

This clonotype was picked up a small number of times. The V call is TRBV12-3 or TRBV12-4, the J call TRBJ2-3; no definite D call. Between the trimmed V and J ends, which lost 6 bases and 6 bases, there was a span of 13 bases. The CDR3 sequence is 13 residues long. CDR3 in DNA: TGTGCCAGCAGCCGCCTAGGCGCGGATACGCAGTATTTT. Its protein product is CASSRLGADTQYF.

This chain joins TRBV25-1 and TRBJ2-3, with TRBD2 identical over 9 bases. Germline V gene sequence: CDR1 MGHDK, CDR2 SYGVNS. With 1 base clipped from V and 4 bases from J, the junction kept 6 bases outside the gene matches. The CDR3 totals 16 residues. Written as DNA, the CDR3 is TGTGCCAGCAGTGAATTGGGACTAGCTAGCGCAGATACGCAGTATTTT. Amino acid sequence: CASSELGLASADTQYF.

The count of this clonotype is one. The chain joins TRBV14 to TRBJ2-1, with 13 bases fitting TRBD2. The ends lost 3 bases at V and 0 bases at J; junction bases unmatched: 11. CDR3 length: 20 amino acids. The V gene's germline CDR1 is SGHDN and CDR2 FVKESK. The chain's CDR3 is CASSHLAGLAGRHSYNEQFF. The CDR3 DNA reads as TGTGCCAGCAGCCATCTAGCGGGACTAGCGGGAAGACACTCCTACAATGAGCAGTTCTTC.

This chain joins TRBV6-2 or TRBV6-3 and TRBJ2-3; D unclear. Trimming removed 7 bases from V and 6 bases from J, with 17 bases in between. The CDR3 consists of 14 residues. The germline V gene has CDR1 MNHEY and CDR2 SVGEGT. The CDR3: CASTRPGFSDTQYF. Here the CDR3 DNA reads TGTGCCAGCACCCGCCCCGGGTTTTCGGATACGCAGTATTTT.

The chain joins TRBV4-1 to TRBJ2-1; 10 bases fit TRBD2. The J call may be incorrect, as the DNA end agrees better with TRBJ2-7. Germline CDR1 MGHRA, CDR2 YSYEKL. The CDR3 totals 18 residues. The CDR3 DNA sequence: TGCGCCAGCAGCCAAGAAGCGGGAGGGCCTACGTCCTACAATGAGCAGTACTTC. Translating gives CASSQEAGGPTSYNEQYF.

This clonotype was picked up a small number of times. CDR3 region: CASSHKRAGSSYEQYF. The DNA for the CDR3 is TGCGCCAGCAGCCATAAAAGGGCAGGGAGCTCCTACGAGCAGTACTTC. The chain has TRBV4-1 and TRBJ2-7; possibly TRBD1 or TRBD2 for D (5 bases each). The CDR3 length is 16 residues. The V end was cut by 3 bases, the J end by 0 bases, with 15 bases between. Per the germline V gene, CDR1 is MGHRA and CDR2 is YSYEKL.

This clonotype was counted only a few times. V and J are TRBV3-1 and TRBJ2-2; D ambiguous. The CDR3 contains 14 residues. V was shortened by 1 base and J by 4 bases, with 7 bases between the two germline ends. CDR1 and CDR2 from the germline V gene are LGHDT and YNNKEL (reference sequence). CDR3 coding DNA: TGTGCCAGCAGCCAAGTGCTGGTCACCGGGGAGCTGTTTTTT. It codes for CASSQVLVTGELFF.

The chain is built from TRBV9 and TRBJ2-3; 7 bases are a match to TRBD1. CDR3 length equals 13 residues. The germline V gene has CDR1 SGDLS and CDR2 YYNGEE. V dropped 4 bases and J dropped 10; count of bases not matched to a gene: 9. The chain's CDR3 is CASSFRDSGAQYF. CDR3 nucleotide sequence: TGTGCCAGCAGCTTCCGGGACAGCGGTGCGCAGTATTTT.

This clonotype showed up just a few times. The J gene is TRBJ2-1, the V gene TRBV4-2; 10 nucleotides line up with TRBD2. This CDR3 spans 21 amino acids. After removal of 0 bases from V and 7 bases from J, the junction contained 21 bases not matched to a gene. From germline, CDR1 is LGHNA and CDR2 YNFKEQ. The CDR3 is CASSQDRIRGRLAGDANEQFF. Here the CDR3 DNA reads TGTGCCAGCAGCCAAGATAGAATCAGGGGGCGCCTAGCGGGAGACGCGAATGAGCAGTTCTTC.

V and J are TRBV25-1 and TRBJ1-4; TRBD1 is a possible D gene (5 bases). CDR3 length equals 16 residues. V lost 1 base, J lost 0 bases, and 9 bases lay in between. The germline gives CDR1 MGHDK, CDR2 SYGVNS. The CDR3 sequence is CASSELDTATNEKLFF. The DNA for the CDR3 is TGTGCCAGCAGTGAATTGGACACCGCAACTAATGAAAAACTGTTTTTT.

The chain joins TRBV10-3 to TRBJ2-1; 9 bases are a match to TRBD2. In germline, CDR1 is ENHRY, CDR2 SYGVKD. The CDR3 has 14 residues. J gave up 7 bases and V 10 bases, and 11 bases lay outside the gene matches. This chain's CDR3 is CANSPAGGRNEQFF. CDR3 DNA: TGTGCCAACAGCCCAGCGGGAGGTAGAAATGAGCAGTTCTTC.

The chain uses TRBV5-1 and TRBJ2-7; 7 bases agree with TRBD2. The CDR3 sequence is 14 residues long. Germline assignment: CDR1 SGHRS and CDR2 YFSETQ. Trimming removed 3 bases from V and 1 base from J; junction bases left unmatched: 4. The CDR3, as DNA: TGCGCCAGCAGCTGGGAGGGCGGATCCTACGAGCAGTACTTC. As protein: CASSWEGGSYEQYF.

This clonotype was seen repeatedly, ten times or more. This chain uses TRBV7-2 with TRBJ1-4, with no clear D. Germline lookup yields CDR1 SGHTA and CDR2 FQGNSA. The CDR3 contains 14 residues. The V gene lost 3 bases and the J gene lost 8 bases, with 13 bases spanning the gap. This CDR3 is CASSFVGRVEKLFF. The CDR3 DNA is TGTGCCAGCAGCTTTGTAGGGAGGGTGGAAAAACTGTTTTTT.

This clonotype was detected a few times. The genes are TRBV5-4 and TRBJ2-1; TRBD2 aligns across 9 bases. V shed 0 bases, J shed 0 bases, and the junction held 7 bases outside the gene matches. The germline V gene has CDR1 SGHNT and CDR2 YYREEE (reference sequence). This CDR3 has 18 residues. This CDR3 reads CASSLGGTSSSSYNEQFF. CDR3 DNA: TGTGCCAGCAGCTTGGGTGGGACTAGCTCGAGCTCCTACAATGAGCAGTTCTTC.

This chain connects TRBV6-2 or TRBV6-3 to TRBJ2-7, with TRBD1 identical over 7 bases. The CDR3 extends over 15 amino acids. Germline V gene sequence: CDR1 MNHEY, CDR2 SVGEGT. Trimming took 7 bases from V and 3 from J; bases not matched to a gene: 12. CDR3 DNA sequence: TGTGCCAGCACCTATAACAGGGGAAGGGACTACGAGCAGTACTTC. It specifies CASTYNRGRDYEQYF.

This chain uses TRBV20-1 with TRBJ2-3, with D possibly matching TRBD2 (5 bases). This CDR3 comprises 15 residues. Per the germline V gene, CDR1 is DFQATT and CDR2 is SNEGSKA (reference sequence). The V end lost 3 bases, the J end lost 0 bases, and 13 bases lay between the germline ends. CDR3 loop: CSARSGGPSTDTQYF. The CDR3 nucleotides read TGCAGTGCTAGGAGCGGCGGACCTAGCACAGATACGCAGTATTTT.

J is TRBJ1-2 and V is TRBV24-1; 10 positions agree with TRBD1. Germline loops: CDR1 KGHDR, CDR2 SFDVKD. The CDR3 length is 14 residues. With V trimmed by 5 bases and J by 8 bases, 7 bases remained unmatched. The CDR3 here is CATSVGTGVGGYTF. CDR3 DNA sequence: TGTGCCACCAGTGTCGGGACAGGGGTAGGAGGCTACACCTTC.

J is TRBJ1-6 and V is TRBV12-3 or TRBV12-4; a possible D gene is TRBD1 (5 bases). The CDR3 is 15 residues long. Trimming stripped 5 bases from V and 6 bases from J, with 14 bases between. The CDR3 is CASSTQGGLNSPLHF. The CDR3 DNA sequence: TGTGCCAGCAGTACCCAGGGCGGTCTTAATTCACCCCTCCACTTT.

The V gene is TRBV24-1, the J gene TRBJ2-1, with 10 bases that match TRBD2. The CDR3 runs to 13 residues. Looked up from germline, CDR1 is KGHDR and CDR2 is SFDVKD. V lost 9 bases to trimming and J lost 10 bases; unmatched junction nucleotides: 8. CDR3 protein: CATSTSGAYEQFF. The CDR3 DNA reads as TGTGCCACCTCTACTAGCGGGGCCTACGAGCAGTTCTTC.

The chain combines TRBV3-1 with TRBJ2-6; D possibly corresponds to TRBD2 (6 bases). Trimming took off 1 base at V and 6 bases at J, with 13 bases between the two ends. This CDR3 has 16 amino acids. The germline gives CDR1 LGHDT, CDR2 YNNKEL (reference sequence). CDR3 bases: TGTGCCAGCAGCCAAGGGCTGGGGGGAAAGGCCAACGTCCTGACTTTC. Amino acid sequence: CASSQGLGGKANVLTF.

CDR3 loop: CASSLAGSGNYGYTF. DNA of the CDR3: TGTGCCAGCAGCTTAGCGGGATCTGGGAACTATGGCTACACCTTC. The chain links TRBV7-2 to TRBJ1-2; D is unclear. Germline V CDR1 and CDR2: SGHTA, FQGNSA. This CDR3 contains 15 residues. V was pared by 0 bases and J by 2 bases, with 10 bases between.

J is TRBJ2-2 and V is TRBV20-1; TRBD1 agrees at 8 bases. This CDR3 comprises 13 residues. Trimming cost V 3 bases and J 4 bases; bases outside gene matches: 1. From germline, CDR1 is DFQATT and CDR2 SNEGSKA (reference sequence). CDR3 coding DNA: TGCAGTGCTAGCGGGACAGGCACCGGGGAGCTGTTTTTT. Protein sequence: CSASGTGTGELFF.

This clonotype has just a few counts. The chain recombines TRBV29-1 with TRBJ2-7, with D hard to call. Germline-derived CDR1 and CDR2 are SQVTM and ANQGSEA. V was cut by 4 bases and J by 7 bases, with 14 bases left in between. This CDR3 has 12 residues. Here the CDR3 reads CSVGYYYNEQYF. The CDR3 DNA reads TGCAGCGTTGGATACTACTACAATGAGCAGTACTTC.

The rearrangement links TRBV20-1 to TRBJ1-6; TRBD1 matches at 10 bases. V gave up 5 bases and J gave up 8 bases; unmatched junction bases: 6. The CDR3 loop spans 14 amino acids. Germline V CDR1 and CDR2: DFQATT, SNEGSKA (reference sequence). The CDR3 sequence is CSALDRGLDSPLHF. The CDR3 DNA follows: TGCAGTGCTCTTGACAGGGGGCTTGATTCACCCCTCCACTTT.

This clonotype has only one observation. The chain recombines TRBV3-1 with TRBJ2-1; 8 bases are shared with TRBD2. Germline CDR1 and CDR2: LGHDT and YNNKEL (reference sequence). The CDR3 contains 15 residues. Trimming cost V 5 bases and J 13 bases; bases outside gene matches: 16. CDR3 protein: CASSKAPREGETQFF. In nucleotides, the CDR3 is TGTGCCAGCAGCAAGGCCCCCCGGGAGGGTGAGACCCAGTTCTTC.

This clonotype turned up a few times. The gene calls are TRBV2 and TRBJ2-7, with 13 bases lining up with TRBD2. CDR1 and CDR2 from the germline V gene are SNHLY and FYNNEI. This CDR3 has 13 amino acids. Losses at the gene ends were 10 bases for V and 3 bases for J; bases not matched to a gene: 3. The CDR3 region is CANRLAGGYEQYF. CDR3 sequence (DNA): TGTGCCAACCGACTAGCGGGAGGCTACGAGCAGTACTTC.

This clonotype came up many times. CDR3 sequence: CASSVLGGSTDTQYF. CDR3 sequence (DNA): TGTGCCAGCAGCGTGTTGGGGGGAAGCACAGATACGCAGTATTTT. The chain employs TRBV9 and TRBJ2-3, with D possibly being TRBD2 (6 bases). With 2 bases removed from V and 0 bases from J, the gap between germline ends came to 10 bases. Per the germline V gene, CDR1 is SGDLS and CDR2 is YYNGEE. This CDR3 spans 15 amino acids. Full variable domain (remainder filled in from reference TRBV9 and TRBJ2-3): DSGVTQTPKHLITATGQRVTLRCSPRSGDLSVYWYQQSLDQGLQFLIQYYNGEERAKGNILERFSAQQFPDLHSELNLSSLELGDSALYFCASSVLGGSTDTQYFGPGTRLTVL.

The chain uses TRBV18 and TRBJ1-1; D may be TRBD1 (5 bases). V lost 1 base and J 6 bases, leaving 9 bases between the germline ends. CDR3 length: 13 amino acids. The germline V gene encodes CDR1 KGHSH and CDR2 LQKENI. CDR3 in DNA: TGTGCCAGCTCACCACGGCGGGGGGCTGAAGCTTTCTTT. Its protein product is CASSPRRGAEAFF.